These 25 T cell receptor beta chains originate from one sample sequenced in a study of vaccination and CD4 T cells after COVID-19. The treatment was: 10-day PBMC culture with coronavirus spike peptide pools or control peptides (ViraFEST assay). Sequencing of DNA taken from cultured CD4+ T cells relied on the Oncomine TCR Beta short-read assay. Using its own MiXCR run on the PCR reads, TCRdb lists one record per CDR3 protein. This sample has about 18,000 distinct CDR3 sequences, with 35% to 40% found just once. These receptors are not linked to any known antigen. The sequenced material came from CD4+ T cells from blood, cultured in vitro. The source of these receptors is a human donor who had recovered from COVID-19.

The chain employs TRBV30 and TRBJ2-2; 10 bases line up with TRBD1. The CDR3 is 14 residues long. V lost 2 bases and J lost 6; bases outside the gene matches: 3. Germline V gene data show CDR1 as GTSNPN and CDR2 as SVGIG (reference sequence). This CDR3 reads CAWSQTGGAGELFF. The CDR3 coding sequence is TGTGCCTGGAGTCAGACAGGGGGCGCCGGGGAGCTGTTTTTT.

This clonotype was counted only a few times. The chain employs TRBV7-9 and TRBJ2-5; either TRBD1 or TRBD2 may supply D (5 bases each). Trimming removed 4 bases at V and 5 bases at J, with 11 bases between. The CDR3 is made up of 13 amino acids. CDR1 and CDR2 (germline): SEHNR, FQNEAQ (reference sequence). The CDR3 DNA reads as TGTGCCAGCAGCTGGGGCGCGGGTGAGACCCAGTACTTC. It is translated as CASSWGAGETQYF.

The chain combines TRBV28 with TRBJ1-2; the D is unclear. The ends were cut back, 6 bases at V and 3 bases at J, with 17 bases in the middle. The CDR3 is 15 residues long. Germline V gene data show CDR1 as MDHEN and CDR2 as SYDVKM. CDR3 residues: CASRVGSVPYYGYTF. Written as DNA, the CDR3 is TGTGCCAGCAGGGTCGGGTCGGTCCCCTACTATGGCTACACCTTC.

Only a few counts were recorded for this clonotype. CDR3 protein: CASRGQDGSYSYEQYF. The DNA of the CDR3 is TGTGCCAGCAGGGGACAGGACGGCAGCTACTCCTACGAGCAGTACTTC. The rearrangement uses TRBV6-1 and TRBJ2-7, with TRBD1 matching over 8 bases. V lost 6 bases to trimming and J lost 0 bases; unmatched junction nucleotides: 10. The germline V gene encodes CDR1 MNHNS and CDR2 SASEGT. CDR3 size: 16 residues.

J is TRBJ2-6 and V is TRBV4-3; D is perhaps TRBD1 (5 bases). Trimming took 0 bases from V and 4 from J, leaving 16 bases between them. The CDR3 extends over 18 amino acids. In germline, CDR1 is LGHNA, CDR2 YSLEER. DNA for the CDR3: TGCGCCAGCAGCCAAGAGTTAGGGGTAGGTTTCGGGGCCAACGTCCTGACTTTC. This gives the protein CASSQELGVGFGANVLTF.

This clonotype came up a few times. This sequence joins TRBV20-1 and TRBJ2-1; 12 positions match TRBD2. The CDR3 has 17 residues. CDR1 and CDR2 (germline): DFQATT, SNEGSKA (reference sequence). After removal of 3 bases from V and 15 bases from J, the junction contained 21 bases not matched to a gene. The CDR3 is CSARTSGRASDEMRAFF. DNA for the CDR3: TGCAGTGCTAGGACTAGCGGGAGAGCCTCCGACGAAATGAGAGCGTTCTTC.

The chain is built from TRBV11-2 and TRBJ2-3; D is undetermined. Trimming removed 1 base at V and 5 bases at J, with 10 bases between. CDR1 and CDR2 from the germline V gene are SGHAT and FQNNGV. This CDR3 is built from 14 residues. The CDR3 reads CASSLGTPRDTQYF. CDR3 in DNA: TGTGCCAGCAGCTTAGGTACTCCCCGAGATACGCAGTATTTT.

The rearrangement joins TRBV19 to TRBJ2-3; 9 bases are a match to TRBD1. The germline V gene has CDR1 LNHDA and CDR2 SQIVND (reference sequence). The CDR3 has 14 amino acids. Trimming at V came to 3 bases and at J to 4 bases, leaving 2 bases not matched to a gene. The CDR3 bases are TGTGCCAGTAGTATGGGACAGGGCGCAGATACGCAGTATTTT. It is translated as CASSMGQGADTQYF.

The chain has TRBV11-2 and TRBJ2-3, with D unresolved. CDR1 is SGHAT, CDR2 FQNNGV, per germline. Trimming cost V 3 bases and J 3 bases, with 7 bases left between them. The CDR3 totals 13 residues. The CDR3, as DNA: TGTGCCAGCAGCTTCCCCCCAACAGATACGCAGTATTTT. This translates into CASSFPPTDTQYF. Complete variable domain (other parts from reference TRBV11-2 and TRBJ2-3): EAGVAQSPRYKIIEKRQSVAFWCNPISGHATLYWYQQILGQGPKLLIQFQNNGVVDDSQLPKDRFSAERLKGVDSTLKIQPAKLEDSAVYLCASSFPPTDTQYFGPGTRLTVL.

This clonotype was seen a handful of times. The J gene is TRBJ2-1, the V gene TRBV6-2 or TRBV6-3; D assignment may be TRBD1 or TRBD2 (6 bases each). The ends were cut back, 7 bases at V and 6 bases at J, with 19 bases in the middle. The CDR3 contains 15 residues. CDR1 is MNHEY and CDR2 is SVGEGT in the germline V gene. The CDR3 nucleotides read TGTGCCAGCACCCAGGGGACTCGGTTTCCCAATGAGCAGTTCTTC. It translates to CASTQGTRFPNEQFF.

This clonotype was observed a handful of times. The J gene is TRBJ1-5, the V gene TRBV2; D remains unclear. The germline gives CDR1 SNHLY, CDR2 FYNNEI. Between the trimmed V and J ends, which lost 5 bases and 3 bases, there was a span of 8 bases. CDR3 length: 13 residues. CDR3 sequence: CASSSGNNQPQHF. Written as DNA, the CDR3 is TGTGCCAGCAGTTCTGGGAACAATCAGCCCCAGCATTTT.

Only a few counts were recorded for this clonotype. The chain links TRBV7-3 to TRBJ2-7, with a possible D match to TRBD1 (5 bases). Deletions cut 3 bases from V and 6 bases from J, with 12 bases between. The germline V gene encodes CDR1 SGHTA and CDR2 FQGTGA. The length of the CDR3 is 13 residues. CDR3 coding DNA: TGTGCCAGCAGCTTTTTGGGGCTGGGCGAGCAGTACTTC. As protein: CASSFLGLGEQYF.

This clonotype was observed a few times. The rearrangement joins TRBV12-3 or TRBV12-4 to TRBJ2-2, with unresolved D. V lost 2 bases to trimming and J lost 1 base, with 8 bases between them. This CDR3 has 15 amino acids. The CDR3 DNA is TGTGCCAGCAGTTTATGGCAGGTGAACACCGGGGAGCTGTTTTTT. Translated: CASSLWQVNTGELFF.

This clonotype appeared a few times. This chain connects TRBV20-1 to TRBJ1-1; 8 bases are shared with TRBD1. Looked up from germline, CDR1 is DFQATT and CDR2 is SNEGSKA (reference sequence). V was pared by 6 bases and J by 3 bases, with 15 bases of the junction left unmatched. The CDR3 covers 16 residues. Written as DNA, the CDR3 is TGCAGTGCCATGGACAGGGAATTTCTCACGGACACTGAAGCTTTCTTT. Its protein is CSAMDREFLTDTEAFF.

The chain links TRBV29-1 to TRBJ1-2; D not certain. The CDR3 has 9 amino acids. The ends were cut back, 6 bases at V and 6 bases at J, with 5 bases in the middle. Per the germline V gene, CDR1 is SQVTM and CDR2 is ANQGSEA. The CDR3 DNA reads TGCAGCGTCGTGGATGGCTACACCTTC. Translating it yields CSVVDGYTF.

V is TRBV18 and J is TRBJ2-7, with D uncertain. Trimming removed 0 bases from V and 2 bases from J, with 5 bases in between. The CDR3 covers 13 residues. CDR1 KGHSH and CDR2 LQKENI come from the germline V gene. CDR3 sequence reads: CASSPPSTYEQYF. The CDR3 bases are TGTGCCAGCTCACCACCTTCGACCTACGAGCAGTACTTC. The variable domain in full, with the rest retrieved from reference TRBV18 and TRBJ2-7, is NAGVMQNPRHLVRRRGQEARLRCSPMKGHSHVYWYRQLPEEGLKFMVYLQKENIIDESGMPKERFSAEFPKEGPSILRIQQVVRGDSAAYFCASSPPSTYEQYFGPGTRLTVT.

This clonotype has only a few counts. The chain uses TRBV10-1 and TRBJ2-3; 10 bases map to TRBD2. Germline V gene lookup returns CDR1 WNHNN and CDR2 SYGVQD (reference sequence). CDR3 size: 16 residues. The V and J ends lost 6 bases and 0 bases, in that order; junction bases with no gene match: 6. The CDR3 DNA follows: TGCGCCAGCAGCGAATCACTAGCGGGAAGCACAGATACGCAGTATTTT. Protein sequence: CASSESLAGSTDTQYF.

This sequence joins TRBV7-8 and TRBJ2-5; no firm D call. CDR3 length equals 15 residues. The V end lost 3 bases, the J end lost 3 bases, and 14 bases lay between the germline ends. CDR1 is SGHVS and CDR2 is FQNEAQ in the germline V gene. The chain's CDR3 is CASSFGPRPEETQYF. CDR3 nucleotides: TGTGCCAGCAGCTTTGGTCCAAGGCCAGAAGAGACCCAGTACTTC.

The chain has TRBV4-1 and TRBJ1-3; D perhaps matches TRBD1 (5 bases). V lost 1 base, J lost 2 bases, and 12 bases lay in between. This CDR3 is built from 16 residues. Germline loops: CDR1 MGHRA, CDR2 YSYEKL. In DNA form, the CDR3 reads TGCGCCAGCAGCCAAGGCATCGCAGGGCCTGGAAACACCATATATTTT. This codes for CASSQGIAGPGNTIYF.

This clonotype was observed a few times. This chain uses TRBV28 with TRBJ2-7; TRBD2 agrees at 7 bases. The CDR3 runs 15 residues. Germline V gene sequence: CDR1 MDHEN, CDR2 SYDVKM. V lost 6 bases to trimming and J lost 0 bases; unmatched junction nucleotides: 8. This CDR3 is CASSPSSGGSYEQYF. In DNA form, the CDR3 reads TGTGCCAGCAGCCCCTCTAGCGGTGGCTCCTACGAGCAGTACTTC.

J is TRBJ2-1 and V is TRBV14, with D perhaps matching TRBD1 or TRBD2 (5 bases each). Germline values: CDR1 SGHDN, CDR2 FVKESK. V gave up 3 bases and J gave up 0 bases, with 18 bases separating them. The CDR3 consists of 18 residues. The CDR3 nucleotides are TGTGCCAGCAGCCACTGGGACCTAGGGGCCCCCTCCTACAATGAGCAGTTCTTC. Amino acids: CASSHWDLGAPSYNEQFF.

The chain combines TRBV20-1 with TRBJ2-6; 7 positions agree with TRBD1. V lost 6 bases and J lost 3; bases outside the gene matches: 5. This CDR3 is 14 amino acids long. Germline V gene sequence: CDR1 DFQATT, CDR2 SNEGSKA (reference sequence). CDR3 nucleotide sequence: TGCAGTGCGAGACAGGGCGGTGGGGCCAACGTCCTGACTTTC. Translation gives CSARQGGGANVLTF.

This clonotype turned up a few times. This chain connects TRBV7-8 to TRBJ2-7; TRBD1 aligns across 9 bases. V shed 4 bases, J shed 6 bases, and the junction held 7 bases outside the gene matches. The germline CDR1 and CDR2 sequences are SGHVS and FQNEAQ. The length of the CDR3 is 14 residues. For the CDR3, the DNA is TGTGCCAGCAGCTCGACCGGGACAGGGTTCGAGCAGTACTTC. Encoded protein: CASSSTGTGFEQYF.

This clonotype has only a few counts. This sequence joins TRBV20-1 and TRBJ1-2, with 10 nucleotides matching TRBD1. The CDR3 has 13 amino acids. Germline loops: CDR1 DFQATT, CDR2 SNEGSKA (reference sequence). V lost 5 bases to trimming and J lost 6 bases; unmatched junction nucleotides: 6. CDR3: CSALRQGADGYTF. CDR3 nucleotides: TGCAGTGCTCTCCGACAGGGGGCGGATGGCTACACCTTC.

The J gene is TRBJ1-5, the V gene TRBV7-2; D gene ambiguous. V lost 0 bases and J 2 bases, leaving 14 bases between the germline ends. The germline CDR1 and CDR2 sequences are SGHTA and FQGNSA. This CDR3 has 17 amino acids. DNA for the CDR3: TGTGCCAGCAGCTTAGCGCTGACGGTCGTGGGCAATCAGCCCCAGCATTTT. The encoded protein is CASSLALTVVGNQPQHF.